This T cell receptor (beta chain) was identified during a study of blood T cell repertoires in COVID-19. As handled by the study authors: Reference gene primer amplification yielded estimated nucleated cell counts. Clones were sequenced by immunoSEQ multiplex PCR, and TCRdb holds only the in-frame ones, with some missing. V and J calls plus clone size are reproduced from that table; the DNA served to infer D and trimming. There are 150,000 to 200,000 clones in the sample; 85% to 90% occur only once, and roughly 0.85% lies in the top ten. The CDR3 extends over 19 amino acids. The material sequenced was peripheral blood. The sequence was collected from a woman aged 18-30 years who had recovered from COVID-19. V gene TRBV21-1 combines with J gene TRBJ1-4; TRBD1 is taken as the D call from the table, unchecked against the DNA. TRBV21-1 is reported as a pseudogene. For the CDR3, the DNA is TGTGCCAGCAGCAACGTCCCGGGACAGGGCTTAGCGACTAATGAAAAACTGTTTTTT. Translating gives CASSNVPGQGLATNEKLFF.